The clone carrying this TCR beta chain was detected only a few times. Its antigen is still unknown. With 2 bases removed from V and 4 bases from J, the gap between germline ends came to 21 bases. CDR1 and CDR2 from the germline V gene are SEHNR and FQNEAQ (reference sequence). This CDR3 is built from 18 residues. This specimen belongs to a study of cytotoxic CD8 clonotypes in ibrutinib-treated CLL. The wider study: The patients, some eleven relapsed/refractory and approximately 16 treatment-naive, included about 17 who were IGHV unmutated. Complete response was seen in 2 patients and partial in some 25; around twelve progressed and about 14 stayed remitted after a median about 68 months. Samples yielded averages of about 250,000 productive templates and 94,082 productive rearrangements.

General observations from the study: Baseline clonality, higher than in age-matched healthy donors, tracked circulating CD8+ T-cell counts.

The data were produced by immunoSEQ multiplex PCR, yet TCRdb's version contains in-frame clones alone and is incomplete. Found here are fewer than 400,000 clones, roughly 71% of them singletons; the top ten hold roughly 6.7%. The clonotype originates from a human donor with chronic lymphocytic leukemia. The sequences come from PBMCs, collected after 36 months of ibrutinib treatment. The chain recombines TRBV7-9 with TRBJ2-1; D might be TRBD2 (5 bases). The CDR3 DNA follows: TGTGCCAGCAGCTTAAGTAGCGCCGAAAGCGCGCGATACAATGAGCAGTTCTTC. It is translated as CASSLSSAESARYNEQFF.